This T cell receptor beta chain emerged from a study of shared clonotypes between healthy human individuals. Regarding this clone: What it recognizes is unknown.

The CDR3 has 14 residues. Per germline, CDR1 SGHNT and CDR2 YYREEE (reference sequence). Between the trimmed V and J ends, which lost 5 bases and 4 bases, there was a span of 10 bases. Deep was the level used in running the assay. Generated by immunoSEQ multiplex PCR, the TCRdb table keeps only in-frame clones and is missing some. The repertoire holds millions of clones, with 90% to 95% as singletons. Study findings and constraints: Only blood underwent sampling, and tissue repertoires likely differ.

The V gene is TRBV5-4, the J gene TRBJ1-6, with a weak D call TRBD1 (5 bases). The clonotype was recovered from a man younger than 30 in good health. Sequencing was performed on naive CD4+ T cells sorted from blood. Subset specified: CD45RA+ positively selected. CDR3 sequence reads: CASSNGGYNSPLHF. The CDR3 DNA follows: TGTGCCAGCAGTAATGGGGGTTATAATTCACCCCTCCACTTT. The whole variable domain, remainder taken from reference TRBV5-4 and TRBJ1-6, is ETGVTQSPTHLIKTRGQQVTLRCSSQSGHNTVSWYQQALGQGPQFIFQYYREEENGRGNFPPRFSGLQFPNYSSELNVNALELDDSALYLCASSNGGYNSPLHFGNGTRLTVT.